These 10 T cell receptor beta chains came from one sample sequenced in a study of blood T cell repertoires in COVID-19. Profiled with immunoSEQ multiplex PCR; TCRdb holds only in-frame clones, not every one. The sample records approximately 99,000 clones, around 90% being singletons. The sequencing sample was made of peripheral blood. The receptors originated from a man between 45 and 60 years old with COVID-19, enrolled during active disease.

J is TRBJ2-1 and V is TRBV14; the match to TRBD2 covers 11 bases. V dropped 0 bases and J dropped 10; count of bases not matched to a gene: 5. This CDR3 has 15 amino acids. Germline loops: CDR1 SGHDN, CDR2 FVKESK. DNA for the CDR3: TGTGCCAGCAGCCAAGATCGACTAGCGGGGAGGGAGCAGTTCTTC. Translation gives CASSQDRLAGREQFF.

The rearrangement uses TRBV19 and TRBJ1-5, with 7 bases matching TRBD1. CDR3 length: 14 amino acids. J was trimmed by 3 bases and V by 7 bases; bases with no gene match: 6. Germline V gene sequence: CDR1 LNHDA, CDR2 SQIVND (reference sequence). The CDR3: CASTLTGPNQPQHF. In DNA, the CDR3 is TGTGCCAGTACCCTGACAGGGCCCAATCAGCCCCAGCATTTT.

This chain connects TRBV5-4 to TRBJ2-3; TRBD2 agrees at 13 bases. V dropped 4 bases and J dropped 1; count of bases not matched to a gene: 3. CDR1 and CDR2 (germline): SGHNT, YYREEE (reference sequence). The CDR3 covers 16 residues. The CDR3 DNA follows: TGTGCCAGCAGCATCGGACTAGCGGGAGGCACAGATACGCAGTATTTT. It is translated as CASSIGLAGGTDTQYF.

This chain joins TRBV6-5 and TRBJ1-5, with D hard to call. Germline lookup yields CDR1 MNHEY and CDR2 SVGAGI. The CDR3 totals 15 residues. V dropped 4 bases and J dropped 0 bases, with 10 bases sitting between them. The CDR3 here is CASSLLAGSNQPQHF. As DNA, the CDR3 is TGTGCCAGCAGTTTGCTGGCAGGTAGCAATCAGCCCCAGCATTTT.

Comment on this clone: The sample carries other DNA sequences with the same CDR3. The CDR3 protein is CASSRTGNTEAFF. The CDR3 region has the DNA TGTGCCAGCAGCCGAACAGGGAACACTGAAGCTTTCTTT. This chain joins TRBV5-5 and TRBJ1-1; TRBD1 is a possible D gene (5 bases). Per germline, CDR1 SGHKS and CDR2 YYEKEE (reference sequence). This CDR3 contains 13 residues. Trimming took off 4 bases at V and 1 base at J, with 8 bases between the two ends.

The CDR3 bases are TGTGCCAGCAGCCAAGTCGCCAGGGAAGCCTACGAGCAGTACTTC. Amino acid sequence: CASSQVAREAYEQYF. The rearrangement joins TRBV4-2 to TRBJ2-7; D is perhaps TRBD1 (5 bases). Germline V gene lookup returns CDR1 LGHNA and CDR2 YNFKEQ. Trimming shortened V by 1 base and J by 2 bases, and 12 bases separated the two germline ends. This CDR3 has 15 residues.

V and J are TRBV6-1 and TRBJ1-5; a possible D gene is TRBD1 (5 bases). Per the germline V gene, CDR1 is MNHNS and CDR2 is SASEGT. The V end lost 2 bases, the J end lost 3 bases, and 14 bases lay between the germline ends. This CDR3 is 16 amino acids long. The CDR3 nucleotides read TGTGCCAGCAGTGAAATGGGTCAGGGTGTCAATCAGCCCCAGCATTTT. It specifies CASSEMGQGVNQPQHF.

On this clone: Given the absence of the conserved phenylalanine or tryptophan at the CDR3 end, a read error is likely. This chain connects TRBV4-2 to TRBJ1-2; a weak D match, TRBD1 (6 bases). V shed 1 base and J shed 4 bases, with 16 bases lying between them. The CDR3 loop spans 16 amino acids. Looked up from germline, CDR1 is LGHNA and CDR2 is YNFKEQ. The chain's CDR3 is CASSQGASGGSYGYTL. CDR3 sequence (DNA): TGTGCCAGCAGCCAAGGCGCTTCGGGGGGCAGCTATGGCTACACCCTC.

This chain connects TRBV27 to TRBJ2-1; 8 positions agree with TRBD1. The CDR3 has 16 residues. With V trimmed by 0 bases and J by 4 bases, 5 bases remained unmatched. Germline CDR1 and CDR2: MNHEY and SMNVEV (reference sequence). CDR3 sequence (DNA): TGTGCCAGCAGTTTATCGGGCAGGGGGCCATACAATGAGCAGTTCTTC. As protein: CASSLSGRGPYNEQFF.

A single count supports this clone. The chain joins TRBV7-8 to TRBJ1-5; D not certain. Trimming stripped 1 base from V and 4 bases from J, with 5 bases between. CDR3 length: 13 amino acids. Germline assignment: CDR1 SGHVS and CDR2 FQNEAQ. CDR3 in DNA: TGTGCCAGCAGCTTAGTTCGGAATCAGCCCCAGCATTTT. Its protein product is CASSLVRNQPQHF.